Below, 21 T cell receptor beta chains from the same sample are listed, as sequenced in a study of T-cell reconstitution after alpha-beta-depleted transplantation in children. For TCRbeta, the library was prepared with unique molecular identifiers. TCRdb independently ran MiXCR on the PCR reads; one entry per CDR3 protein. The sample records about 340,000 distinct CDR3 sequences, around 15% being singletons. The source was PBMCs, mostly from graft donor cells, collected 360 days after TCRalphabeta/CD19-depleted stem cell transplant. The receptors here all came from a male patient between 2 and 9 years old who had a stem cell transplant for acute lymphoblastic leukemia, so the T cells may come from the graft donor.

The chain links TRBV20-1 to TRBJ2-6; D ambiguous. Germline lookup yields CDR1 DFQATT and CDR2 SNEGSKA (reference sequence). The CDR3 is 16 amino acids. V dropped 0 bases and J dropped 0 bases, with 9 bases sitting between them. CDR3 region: CSARDPLGSGANVLTF. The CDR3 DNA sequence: TGCAGTGCTAGAGATCCCTTAGGCTCTGGGGCCAACGTCCTGACTTTC.

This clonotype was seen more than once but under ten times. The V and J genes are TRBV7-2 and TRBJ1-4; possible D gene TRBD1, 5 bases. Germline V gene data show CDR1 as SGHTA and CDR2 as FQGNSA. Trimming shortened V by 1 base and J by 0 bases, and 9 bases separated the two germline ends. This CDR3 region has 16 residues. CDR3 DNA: TGTGCCAGCAGCTTAGTTCCAGGGCCAACTAATGAAAAACTGTTTTTT. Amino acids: CASSLVPGPTNEKLFF.

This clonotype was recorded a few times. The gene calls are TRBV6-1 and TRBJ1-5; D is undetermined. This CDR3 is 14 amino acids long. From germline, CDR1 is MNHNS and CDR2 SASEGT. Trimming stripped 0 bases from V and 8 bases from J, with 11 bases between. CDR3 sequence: CASSEARTFEPQHF. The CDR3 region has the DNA TGTGCCAGCAGTGAAGCGCGAACCTTTGAGCCCCAGCATTTT.

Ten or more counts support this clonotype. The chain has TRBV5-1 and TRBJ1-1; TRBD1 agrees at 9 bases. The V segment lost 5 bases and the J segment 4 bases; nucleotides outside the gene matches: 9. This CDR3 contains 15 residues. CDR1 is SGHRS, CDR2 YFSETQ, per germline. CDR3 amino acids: CASRSGTGWSTEAFF. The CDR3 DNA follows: TGCGCCAGCAGATCAGGGACAGGGTGGAGCACTGAAGCTTTCTTT.

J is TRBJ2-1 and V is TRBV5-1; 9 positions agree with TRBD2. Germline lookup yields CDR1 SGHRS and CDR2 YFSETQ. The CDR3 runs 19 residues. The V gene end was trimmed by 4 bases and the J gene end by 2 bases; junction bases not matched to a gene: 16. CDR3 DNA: TGCGCCAGCAGCCCTGAGGGGCTAGCGGGGACGGGCACCTACAATGAGCAGTTCTTC. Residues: CASSPEGLAGTGTYNEQFF. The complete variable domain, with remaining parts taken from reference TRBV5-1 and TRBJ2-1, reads KAGVTQTPRYLIKTRGQQVTLSCSPISGHRSVSWYQQTPGQGLQFLFEYFSETQRNKGNFPGRFSGRQFSNSRSEMNVSTLELGDSALYLCASSPEGLAGTGTYNEQFFGPGTRLTVL.

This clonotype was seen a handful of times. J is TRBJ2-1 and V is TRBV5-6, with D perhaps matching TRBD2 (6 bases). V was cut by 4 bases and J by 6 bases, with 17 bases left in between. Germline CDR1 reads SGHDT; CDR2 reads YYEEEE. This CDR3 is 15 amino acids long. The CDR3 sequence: CASSPTSWVSNEQFF. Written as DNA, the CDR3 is TGTGCCAGCAGCCCCACTAGCTGGGTTTCCAATGAGCAGTTCTTC. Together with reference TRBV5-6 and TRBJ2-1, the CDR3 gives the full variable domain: DAGVTQSPTHLIKTRGQQVTLRCSPKSGHDTVSWYQQALGQGPQFIFQYYEEEERQRGNFPDRFSGHQFPNYSSELNVNALLLGDSALYLCASSPTSWVSNEQFFGPGTRLTVL.

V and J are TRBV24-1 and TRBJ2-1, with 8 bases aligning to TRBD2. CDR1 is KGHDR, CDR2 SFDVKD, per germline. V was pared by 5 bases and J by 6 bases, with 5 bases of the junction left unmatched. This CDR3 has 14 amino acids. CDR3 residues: CATSVAGGANEQFF. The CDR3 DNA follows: TGTGCCACCAGTGTCGCGGGAGGAGCCAATGAGCAGTTCTTC.

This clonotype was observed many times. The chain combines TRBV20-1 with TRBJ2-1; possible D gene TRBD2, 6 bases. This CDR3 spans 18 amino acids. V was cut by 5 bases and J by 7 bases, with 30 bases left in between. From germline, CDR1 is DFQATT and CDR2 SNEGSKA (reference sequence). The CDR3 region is CSAPFGGSRSGWVNEQFF. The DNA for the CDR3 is TGCAGTGCTCCGTTTGGGGGGAGCCGGTCGGGTTGGGTTAATGAGCAGTTCTTC.

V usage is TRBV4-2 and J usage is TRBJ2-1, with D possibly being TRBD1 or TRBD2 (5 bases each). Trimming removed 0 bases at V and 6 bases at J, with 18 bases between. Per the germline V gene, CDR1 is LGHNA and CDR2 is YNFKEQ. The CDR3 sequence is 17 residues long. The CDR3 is CASSQDKGRLRGNEQFF. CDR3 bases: TGTGCCAGCAGCCAAGATAAAGGTCGCCTGAGGGGCAATGAGCAGTTCTTC.

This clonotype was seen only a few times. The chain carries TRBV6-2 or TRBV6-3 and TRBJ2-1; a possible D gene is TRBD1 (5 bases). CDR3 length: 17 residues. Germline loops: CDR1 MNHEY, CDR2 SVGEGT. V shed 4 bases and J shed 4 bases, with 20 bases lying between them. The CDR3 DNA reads TGTGCCAGCAGTTCAGTTGCCCGGACAAGGGCTTACAATGAGCAGTTCTTC. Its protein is CASSSVARTRAYNEQFF.

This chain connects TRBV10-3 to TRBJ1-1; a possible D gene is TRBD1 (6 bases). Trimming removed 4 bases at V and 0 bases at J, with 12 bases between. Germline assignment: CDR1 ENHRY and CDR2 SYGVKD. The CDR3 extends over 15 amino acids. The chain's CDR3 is CAISGGHPLNTEAFF. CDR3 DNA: TGTGCCATCAGTGGGGGACACCCCTTGAACACTGAAGCTTTCTTT.

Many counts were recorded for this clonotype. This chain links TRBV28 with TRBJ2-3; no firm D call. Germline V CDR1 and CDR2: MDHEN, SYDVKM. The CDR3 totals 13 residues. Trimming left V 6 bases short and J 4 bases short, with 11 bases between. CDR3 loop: CASSQDYSDTQYF. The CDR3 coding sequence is TGTGCCAGCAGCCAAGATTACTCAGATACGCAGTATTTT.

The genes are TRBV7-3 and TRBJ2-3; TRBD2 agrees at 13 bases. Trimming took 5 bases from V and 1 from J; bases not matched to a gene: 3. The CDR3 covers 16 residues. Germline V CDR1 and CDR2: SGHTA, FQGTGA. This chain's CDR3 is CASSQGLAGRTDTQYF. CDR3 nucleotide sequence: TGTGCCAGCAGCCAGGGACTAGCGGGACGCACAGATACGCAGTATTTT.

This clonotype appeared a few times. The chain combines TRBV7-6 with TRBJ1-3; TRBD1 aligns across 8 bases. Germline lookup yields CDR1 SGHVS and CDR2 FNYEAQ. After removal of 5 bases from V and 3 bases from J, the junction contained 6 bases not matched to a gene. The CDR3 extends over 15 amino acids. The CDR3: CASSLGRGHGNTIYF. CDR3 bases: TGTGCCAGCAGCCTCGGCAGGGGGCATGGAAACACCATATATTTT.

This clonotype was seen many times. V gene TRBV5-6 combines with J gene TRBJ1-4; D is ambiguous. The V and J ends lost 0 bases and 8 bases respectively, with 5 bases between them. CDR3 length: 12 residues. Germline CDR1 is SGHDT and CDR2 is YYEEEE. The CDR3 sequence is CASSLGREKLFF. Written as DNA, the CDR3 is TGTGCCAGCAGCTTGGGACGCGAAAAACTGTTTTTT.

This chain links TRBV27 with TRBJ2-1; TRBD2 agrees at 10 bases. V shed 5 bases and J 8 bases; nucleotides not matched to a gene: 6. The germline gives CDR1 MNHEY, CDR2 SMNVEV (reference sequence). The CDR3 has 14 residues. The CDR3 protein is CASSLIAGGDEQFF. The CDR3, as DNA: TGTGCCAGCAGTCTAATAGCGGGAGGCGATGAGCAGTTCTTC.

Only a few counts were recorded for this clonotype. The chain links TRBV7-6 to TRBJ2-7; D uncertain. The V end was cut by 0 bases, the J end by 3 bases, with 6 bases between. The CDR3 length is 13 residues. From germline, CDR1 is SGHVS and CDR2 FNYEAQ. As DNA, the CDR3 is TGTGCCAGCAGCTTAGCGCATGACTACGAGCAGTACTTC. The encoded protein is CASSLAHDYEQYF.

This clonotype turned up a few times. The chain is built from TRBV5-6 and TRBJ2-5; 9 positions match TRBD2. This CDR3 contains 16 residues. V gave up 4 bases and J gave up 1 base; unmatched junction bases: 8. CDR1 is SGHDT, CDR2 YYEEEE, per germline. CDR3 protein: CASSAGLAMFQETQYF. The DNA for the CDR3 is TGTGCCAGCAGCGCGGGACTAGCCATGTTCCAAGAGACCCAGTACTTC.

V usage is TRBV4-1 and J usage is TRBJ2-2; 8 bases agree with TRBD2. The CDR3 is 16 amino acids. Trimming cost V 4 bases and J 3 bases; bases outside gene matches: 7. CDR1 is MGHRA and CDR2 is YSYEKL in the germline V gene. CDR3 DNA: TGCGCCAGCAGCCCAGCCCTAGCGGGCCACACCGGGGAGCTGTTTTTT. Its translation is CASSPALAGHTGELFF.

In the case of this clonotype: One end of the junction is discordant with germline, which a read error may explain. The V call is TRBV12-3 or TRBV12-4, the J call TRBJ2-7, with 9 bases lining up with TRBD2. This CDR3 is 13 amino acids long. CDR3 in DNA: TGTGCCAGCAGTCTAGCGGGGCCCTACGAGCAGTACTTC. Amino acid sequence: CASSLAGPYEQYF.

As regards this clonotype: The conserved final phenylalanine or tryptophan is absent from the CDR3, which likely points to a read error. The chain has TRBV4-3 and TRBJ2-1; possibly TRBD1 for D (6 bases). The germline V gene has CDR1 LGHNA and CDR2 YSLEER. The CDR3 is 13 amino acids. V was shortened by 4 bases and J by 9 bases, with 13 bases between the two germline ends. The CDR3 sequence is CASSLGQNIEQFL. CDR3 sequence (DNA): TGCGCCAGCAGCCTCGGACAGAATATTGAGCAGTTCTTA.